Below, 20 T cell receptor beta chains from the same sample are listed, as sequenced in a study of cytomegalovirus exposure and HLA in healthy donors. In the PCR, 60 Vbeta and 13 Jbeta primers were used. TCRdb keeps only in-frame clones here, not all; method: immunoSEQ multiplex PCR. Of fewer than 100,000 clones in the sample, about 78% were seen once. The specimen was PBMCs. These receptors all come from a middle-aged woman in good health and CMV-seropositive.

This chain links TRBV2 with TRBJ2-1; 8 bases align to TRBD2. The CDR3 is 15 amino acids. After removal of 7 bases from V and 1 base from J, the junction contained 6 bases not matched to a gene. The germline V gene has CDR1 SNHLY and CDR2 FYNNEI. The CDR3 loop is CASKPSGSSYNEQFF. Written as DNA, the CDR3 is TGTGCCAGCAAACCGAGCGGGAGTTCCTACAATGAGCAGTTCTTC.

The CDR3 sequence is CAISDSGLSYEQYF. The CDR3 coding sequence is TGTGCCATCAGTGACAGCGGGCTCTCCTACGAGCAGTACTTC. The V and J genes are TRBV10-3 and TRBJ2-7, with D possibly being TRBD2 (6 bases). CDR1 is ENHRY and CDR2 is SYGVKD in the germline V gene. This CDR3 is 14 amino acids long. Trimming stripped 3 bases from V and 0 bases from J, with 9 bases between.

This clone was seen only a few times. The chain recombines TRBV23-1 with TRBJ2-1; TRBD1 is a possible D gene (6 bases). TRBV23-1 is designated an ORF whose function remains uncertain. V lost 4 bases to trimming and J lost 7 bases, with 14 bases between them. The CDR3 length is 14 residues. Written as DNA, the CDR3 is TGCGCCAGCAGTCGAACCGGGACACGGAATGAGCAGTTCTTC. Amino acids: CASSRTGTRNEQFF.

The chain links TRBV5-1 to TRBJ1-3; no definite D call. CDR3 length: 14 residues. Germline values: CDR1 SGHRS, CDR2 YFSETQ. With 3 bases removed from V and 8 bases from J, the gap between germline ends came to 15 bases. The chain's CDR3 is CASSSDPEGYTIYF. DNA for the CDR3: TGCGCCAGCAGCTCCGACCCGGAGGGCTACACCATATATTTT.

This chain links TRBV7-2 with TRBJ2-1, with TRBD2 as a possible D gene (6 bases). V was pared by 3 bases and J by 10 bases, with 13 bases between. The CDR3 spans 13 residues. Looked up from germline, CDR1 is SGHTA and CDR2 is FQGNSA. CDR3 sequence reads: CASSFGRDWEQFF. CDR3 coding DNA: TGTGCCAGCAGCTTCGGGCGGGATTGGGAGCAGTTCTTC.

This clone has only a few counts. The CDR3 DNA sequence: TGTGCCAGCAGCCCAGGACAGATAACAGATACGCAGTATTTT. It yields the protein CASSPGQITDTQYF. The J gene is TRBJ2-3, the V gene TRBV7-9, with D possibly matching TRBD1 (6 bases). Germline loops: CDR1 SEHNR, CDR2 FQNEAQ (reference sequence). The CDR3 spans 14 residues. V lost 5 bases, J lost 3 bases, and 12 bases lay in between.

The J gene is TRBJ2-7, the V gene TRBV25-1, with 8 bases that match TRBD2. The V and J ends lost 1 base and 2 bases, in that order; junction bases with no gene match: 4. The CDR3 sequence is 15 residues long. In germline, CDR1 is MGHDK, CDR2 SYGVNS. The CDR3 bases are TGTGCCAGCAGTGAATCCGAGCGGGAGACCTACGAGCAGTACTTC. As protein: CASSESERETYEQYF.

In DNA form, the CDR3 reads TGTGCCATCAGGAGAGGACAGGGGGACCACGAGCAGTACTTC. Its translation is CAIRRGQGDHEQYF. The chain joins TRBV10-3 to TRBJ2-7, with 10 bases that match TRBD1. Germline V lookup: CDR1 ENHRY, CDR2 SYGVKD. Germline trimming cut 6 bases from V and 5 bases from J; bases unmatched to any gene: 7. This CDR3 region has 14 residues.

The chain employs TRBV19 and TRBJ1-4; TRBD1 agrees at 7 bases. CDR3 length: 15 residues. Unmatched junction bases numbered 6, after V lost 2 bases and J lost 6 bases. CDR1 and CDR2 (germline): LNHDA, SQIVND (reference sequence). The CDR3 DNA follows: TGTGCCAGTAGTATACTAGGGGGCGCAGATGAAAAACTGTTTTTT. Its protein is CASSILGGADEKLFF.

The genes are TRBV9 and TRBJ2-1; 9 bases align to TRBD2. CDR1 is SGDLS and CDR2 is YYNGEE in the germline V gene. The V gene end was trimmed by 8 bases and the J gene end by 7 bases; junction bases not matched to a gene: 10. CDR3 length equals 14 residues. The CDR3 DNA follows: TGTGCCAGTCAGGAGGCTAGCGGGAATAATGAGCAGTTCTTC. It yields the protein CASQEASGNNEQFF.

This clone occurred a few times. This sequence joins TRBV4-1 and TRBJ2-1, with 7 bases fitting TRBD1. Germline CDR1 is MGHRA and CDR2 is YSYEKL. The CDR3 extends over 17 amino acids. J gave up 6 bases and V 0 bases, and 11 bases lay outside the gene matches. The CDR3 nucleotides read TGCGCCAGCAGCCAAGATCCCCACAGGGGAACTAGCAATGAGCAGTTCTTC. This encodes CASSQDPHRGTSNEQFF.

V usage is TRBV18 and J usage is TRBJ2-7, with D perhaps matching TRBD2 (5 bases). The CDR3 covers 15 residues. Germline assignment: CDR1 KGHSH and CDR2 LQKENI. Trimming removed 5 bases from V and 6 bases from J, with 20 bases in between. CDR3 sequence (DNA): TGTGCCAGCTCAGCGGGCGAAGGAGACCAAATCGAGCAGTACTTC. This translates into CASSAGEGDQIEQYF.

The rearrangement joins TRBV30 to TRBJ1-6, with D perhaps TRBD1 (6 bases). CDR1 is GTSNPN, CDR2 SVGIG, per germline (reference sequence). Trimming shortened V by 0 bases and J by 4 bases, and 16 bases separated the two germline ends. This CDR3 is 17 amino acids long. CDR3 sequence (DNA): TGTGCCTGGAGTGTACAGGACAGCCGATCTTATAATTCACCCCTCCACTTT. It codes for CAWSVQDSRSYNSPLHF.

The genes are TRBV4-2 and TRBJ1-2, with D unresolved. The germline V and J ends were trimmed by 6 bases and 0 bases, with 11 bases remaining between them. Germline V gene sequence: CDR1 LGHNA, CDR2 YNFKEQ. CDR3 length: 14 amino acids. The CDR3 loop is CASRKTGTNYGYTF. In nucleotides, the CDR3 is TGTGCCAGCAGGAAAACGGGGACTAACTATGGCTACACCTTC.

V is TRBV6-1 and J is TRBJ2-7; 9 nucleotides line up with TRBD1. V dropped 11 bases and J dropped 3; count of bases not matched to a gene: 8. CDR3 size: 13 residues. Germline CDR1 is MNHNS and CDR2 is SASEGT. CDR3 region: CAGGTGWDYEQYF. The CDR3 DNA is TGTGCCGGGGGGACAGGGTGGGACTACGAGCAGTACTTC.

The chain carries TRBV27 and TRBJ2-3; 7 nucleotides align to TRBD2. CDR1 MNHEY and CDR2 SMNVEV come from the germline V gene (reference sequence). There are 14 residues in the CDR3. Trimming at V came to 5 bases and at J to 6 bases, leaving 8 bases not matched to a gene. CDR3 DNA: TGTGCCAGCAGTGCCTGGGGGGGGGTGGATACGCAGTATTTT. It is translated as CASSAWGGVDTQYF.

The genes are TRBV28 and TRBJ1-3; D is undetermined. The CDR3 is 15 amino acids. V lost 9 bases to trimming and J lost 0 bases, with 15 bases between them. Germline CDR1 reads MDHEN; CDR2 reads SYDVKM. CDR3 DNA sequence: TGTGCCAGTTATGTGGGAGAAGGCTCTGGAAACACCATATATTTT. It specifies CASYVGEGSGNTIYF.

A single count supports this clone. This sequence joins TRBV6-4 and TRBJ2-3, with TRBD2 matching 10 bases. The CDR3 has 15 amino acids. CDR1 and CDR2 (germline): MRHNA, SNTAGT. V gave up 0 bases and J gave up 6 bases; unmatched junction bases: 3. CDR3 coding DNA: TGTGCCAGCAGTGACTCCCTAGCGGGAGCTGATACGCAGTATTTT. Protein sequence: CASSDSLAGADTQYF.

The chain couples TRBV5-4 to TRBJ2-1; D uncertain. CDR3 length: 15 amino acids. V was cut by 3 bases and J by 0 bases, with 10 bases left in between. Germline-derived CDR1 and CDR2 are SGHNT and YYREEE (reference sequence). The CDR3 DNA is TGTGCCAGCAGCTCCGTTTGGAGCTCCTACAATGAGCAGTTCTTC. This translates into CASSSVWSSYNEQFF.

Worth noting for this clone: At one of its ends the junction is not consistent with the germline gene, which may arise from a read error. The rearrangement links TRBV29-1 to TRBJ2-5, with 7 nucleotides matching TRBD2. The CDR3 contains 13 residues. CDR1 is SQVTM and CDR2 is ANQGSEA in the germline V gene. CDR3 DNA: TGCAGCGTTGAACCTAGCGGCCAAGAGGCCCAGTACTTC. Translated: CSVEPSGQEAQYF.